The clone carrying this T cell receptor beta chain showed up just a few times. These data originate in a study of blood T cell repertoires in COVID-19. Across the whole study: The cDNA or gDNA used as material had been derived from T cells, B-cell-depleted T cells, or PBMCs.

Clones were sequenced by immunoSEQ multiplex PCR, and TCRdb holds only the in-frame ones, with some missing. The sample includes 250,000 to 400,000 clones, 85% to 90% of them seen just once. This CDR3 region has 16 residues. The V gene's germline CDR1 is SGHRS and CDR2 YFSETQ. The junction had 6 bases not matched to a gene; V was cut back by 2 bases and J by 7 bases. The sequenced sample was peripheral blood. The receptor's source is a woman under 40 with COVID-19, enrolled during active disease. This chain joins TRBV5-1 and TRBJ1-4; 12 positions agree with TRBD1. CDR3 loop: CASSLARDRGREKLFF. The DNA for the CDR3 is TGCGCCAGCAGCTTAGCCCGGGACAGGGGGCGTGAAAAACTGTTTTTT.